This T cell receptor beta chain was obtained from a study of blood T cell repertoires in COVID-19. The overall study: Some COVID-19 samples were acute and others convalescent; all came from the United States, Italy and Spain. Sources were T cells, B-cell-depleted T cells, or PBMCs; the material itself was cDNA or gDNA.

In the authors' methods: Amplified reference gene primers provided the basis for estimating nucleated cell counts. Repertoires were generated with immunoSEQ multiplex PCR, while TCRdb's copy carries only in-frame clones and drops some. V and J calls and clone size are as listed in that table; D and trimming were resolved from the DNA. The sample holds 120,000 to 150,000 clones; about 82% are singletons and the top ten take roughly 2.9%. The V segment lost 10 bases and the J segment 2 bases; nucleotides outside the gene matches: 15. CDR1 is MDHEN, CDR2 SYDVKM, per germline. CDR3 length equals 17 residues.

V gene TRBV28 combines with J gene TRBJ2-7, with TRBD1 identical over 12 bases. Sequenced: peripheral blood. The TCR sequence derives from a woman aged 40-49 years with active or convalescent COVID-19. The CDR3 region is CATVPGQGAGPPYEQYF. The DNA for the CDR3 is TGTGCCACCGTCCCGGGACAGGGGGCCGGACCCCCCTACGAGCAGTACTTC.